These 19 T cell receptor beta chains share one sample of origin, sequenced in a study of response to subunit inactivated influenza vaccine. TCRdb reprocessed the RT-PCR reads via MiXCR and lists one record per CDR3 protein. This table has 280,000 or so distinct CDR3 sequences, roughly 22% appearing once. Sequencing was performed on PBMCs from blood, taken approximately 20 months after vaccination. Receptor source: a man in his fifties or sixties who received an inactivated influenza vaccine.

This clonotype came up once. V gene TRBV11-2 combines with J gene TRBJ2-7; D not certain. Germline V gene data show CDR1 as SGHAT and CDR2 as FQNNGV. The ends were cut back, 0 bases at V and 2 bases at J, with 14 bases in the middle. The CDR3 runs to 16 residues. CDR3 protein: CASSLEAVVGPYEQYF. The CDR3 DNA is TGTGCCAGCAGCTTAGAGGCGGTGGTTGGACCCTACGAGCAGTACTTC.

This clonotype was seen a handful of times. This chain joins TRBV5-1 and TRBJ2-1; tentative D call: TRBD2 (7 bases). V was clipped by 3 bases and J by 9 bases, with 19 bases between them. The CDR3 totals 15 residues. Germline CDR1 and CDR2: SGHRS and YFSETQ. In nucleotides, the CDR3 is TGCGCCAGCAGCTGGGGGGGGCGCGTTCTTCGTGAGCAGTTCTTC. Translated: CASSWGGRVLREQFF.

This clonotype was seen only a few times. The chain joins TRBV5-1 to TRBJ1-6, with D hard to call. The CDR3 loop spans 14 amino acids. V was clipped by 0 bases and J by 9 bases, with 10 bases between them. Germline V lookup: CDR1 SGHRS, CDR2 YFSETQ. The chain's CDR3 is CASSLGGISSPLHF. Written as DNA, the CDR3 is TGCGCCAGCAGCTTGGGGGGAATCAGTTCACCCCTCCACTTT.

Remarks on this clonotype: Because the CDR3's place on the DNA is in doubt, the DNA is left out and the CDR3 is given as listed by TCRdb. The chain employs TRBV12-3 or TRBV12-4 and TRBJ1-2; the table's D call, TRBD1, has no DNA check behind it. A total of 13 residues make up the CDR3, ends included. CDR3 residues: CASSLERDYGYTF.

The genes are TRBV20-1 and TRBJ2-7; 7 bases align to TRBD1. With 4 bases clipped from V and 4 bases from J, the junction kept 10 bases outside the gene matches. The CDR3 runs to 14 residues. Germline V gene data show CDR1 as DFQATT and CDR2 as SNEGSKA (reference sequence). CDR3 loop: CSAKHRTGVYEQYF. CDR3 nucleotide sequence: TGCAGTGCTAAACACCGGACAGGTGTGTACGAGCAGTACTTC.

There are a few counts of this clonotype. This chain uses TRBV5-5 with TRBJ2-7; no clear D. The CDR3 length is 16 residues. V lost 0 bases and J 0 bases, leaving 13 bases between the germline ends. Germline CDR1 is SGHKS and CDR2 is YYEKEE (reference sequence). CDR3 bases: TGTGCCAGCAGCTTGGCCTCTACGGCTTACTCCTACGAGCAGTACTTC. This encodes CASSLASTAYSYEQYF.

The V call is TRBV6-1, the J call TRBJ2-3, with D unclear. Trimming stripped 6 bases from V and 0 bases from J, with 16 bases between. This CDR3 is built from 16 residues. The germline CDR1 and CDR2 sequences are MNHNS and SASEGT. The DNA of the CDR3 is TGTGCCAGCAGCCCCCGCCGGGCACAGAGCACAGATACGCAGTATTTT. Amino acid sequence: CASSPRRAQSTDTQYF.

This chain links TRBV12-3 or TRBV12-4 with TRBJ1-4; 8 bases fit TRBD1. This CDR3 comprises 12 residues. V lost 6 bases to trimming and J lost 11 bases; unmatched junction nucleotides: 5. The CDR3 nucleotides are TGTGCCAGCAGAGGGACAGGCCGGAAACTGTTTTTT. Its protein is CASRGTGRKLFF.

This clonotype was seen ten or more times. The CDR3: CASSQEGQRSGNTIYF. Here the CDR3 DNA reads TGCGCCAGCAGCCAAGAGGGACAGCGCTCTGGAAACACCATATATTTT. The chain carries TRBV4-1 and TRBJ1-3; 7 bases are shared with TRBD1. CDR1 is MGHRA and CDR2 is YSYEKL in the germline V gene. V was clipped by 0 bases and J by 0 bases; unmatched bases: 2. This CDR3 has 16 residues.

This clonotype was observed at least ten times. This chain links TRBV10-3 with TRBJ1-2, with 8 bases aligning to TRBD1. CDR3 length: 15 residues. The V gene's germline CDR1 is ENHRY and CDR2 SYGVKD. Trimming at V came to 3 bases and at J to 2 bases, leaving 5 bases not matched to a gene. Written as DNA, the CDR3 is TGTGCCATCAGTGAACCGGACAGGGAAAACTATGGCTACACCTTC. Its translation is CAISEPDRENYGYTF.

This clonotype was counted a few times. The V and J genes are TRBV4-3 and TRBJ2-5; the D is unclear. The CDR3 sequence is 12 residues long. V lost 0 bases and J 5 bases, leaving 4 bases between the germline ends. Per germline, CDR1 LGHNA and CDR2 YSLEER. The CDR3 DNA follows: TGCGCCAGCAGCCAAGATTTGGAGACCCAGTACTTC. Amino acids: CASSQDLETQYF.

This clonotype has just a few counts. The chain recombines TRBV4-2 with TRBJ2-7; the D gene is possibly TRBD1 (5 bases). With 0 bases removed from V and 3 bases from J, the gap between germline ends came to 9 bases. Germline V gives CDR1 LGHNA, CDR2 YNFKEQ. CDR3 size: 14 residues. The CDR3 spells CASSQEKGLYEQYF. In DNA form, the CDR3 reads TGTGCCAGCAGCCAAGAGAAGGGGCTCTACGAGCAGTACTTC.

This clonotype was detected a few times. CDR3 in DNA: TGTGCCAGCAGTTTATATGGACAACCCGAAAATGGCTACACCTTC. Translated: CASSLYGQPENGYTF. The genes are TRBV12-3 or TRBV12-4 and TRBJ1-2; possibly TRBD1 for D (5 bases). V dropped 2 bases and J dropped 6 bases, with 16 bases sitting between them. This CDR3 contains 15 residues.

The chain uses TRBV24-1 and TRBJ1-5, with TRBD1 matching 12 bases. V gave up 9 bases and J gave up 6 bases; unmatched junction bases: 2. The CDR3 is 13 residues long. Germline values: CDR1 KGHDR, CDR2 SFDVKD. The CDR3 protein is CATGTGGFQPQHF. CDR3 DNA sequence: TGTGCCACCGGGACAGGGGGCTTTCAGCCCCAGCATTTT.

The chain links TRBV15 to TRBJ1-2; 8 bases are a match to TRBD1. This CDR3 is built from 13 residues. V trimming: 7 bases; J trimming: 1 base; junction bases outside the gene matches: 2. Germline V CDR1 and CDR2: LNHNV, YYDKDF (reference sequence). The CDR3 sequence: CATTTGDNYGYTF. CDR3 nucleotides: TGTGCCACCACGACAGGGGATAACTATGGCTACACCTTC. Drawing the rest from reference TRBV15 and TRBJ1-2, the complete variable domain is DAMVIQNPRYQVTQFGKPVTLSCSQTLNHNVMYWYQQKSSQAPKLLFHYYDKDFNNEADTPDNFQSRRPNTSFCFLDIRSPGLGDTAMYLCATTTGDNYGYTFGSGTRLTVV.

The V gene is TRBV20-1, the J gene TRBJ1-2; weak D call: TRBD1 (5 bases). Germline-derived CDR1 and CDR2 are DFQATT and SNEGSKA (reference sequence). With 6 bases removed from V and 8 bases from J, the gap between germline ends came to 13 bases. The CDR3 has 11 amino acids. The CDR3 here is CSAGGSSGYTF. The CDR3 DNA sequence: TGCAGTGCCGGGGGAAGCAGCGGCTACACCTTC.

CDR3: CASSLHQETQYF. DNA of the CDR3: TGCGCCAGCAGCTTGCACCAAGAGACCCAGTACTTC. The genes are TRBV5-1 and TRBJ2-5; unclear D gene. The germline V gene encodes CDR1 SGHRS and CDR2 YFSETQ. Trimming shortened V by 1 base and J by 0 bases, and 1 base separated the two germline ends. The CDR3 sequence is 12 residues long.

This clonotype was seen more than once but under ten times. The CDR3 DNA is TGTGCCAGCAGGCCTCGCCCGGACACGATCTATGGCTACACCTTC. Amino acids: CASRPRPDTIYGYTF. This chain connects TRBV3-1 to TRBJ1-2; D is possibly TRBD1 (5 bases). This CDR3 spans 15 amino acids. V shed 6 bases and J shed 4 bases, with 18 bases lying between them. Per the germline V gene, CDR1 is LGHDT and CDR2 is YNNKEL (reference sequence).

This clonotype occurred many times. The V gene is TRBV4-1, the J gene TRBJ1-1; D may be TRBD1 (6 bases). V was cut by 0 bases and J by 3 bases, with 11 bases left in between. CDR1 and CDR2 (germline): MGHRA, YSYEKL. The CDR3 runs 15 residues. CDR3 DNA sequence: TGCGCCAGCAGCCAAGATTGGAGGGGGGACACTGAAGCTTTCTTT. Its translation is CASSQDWRGDTEAFF.